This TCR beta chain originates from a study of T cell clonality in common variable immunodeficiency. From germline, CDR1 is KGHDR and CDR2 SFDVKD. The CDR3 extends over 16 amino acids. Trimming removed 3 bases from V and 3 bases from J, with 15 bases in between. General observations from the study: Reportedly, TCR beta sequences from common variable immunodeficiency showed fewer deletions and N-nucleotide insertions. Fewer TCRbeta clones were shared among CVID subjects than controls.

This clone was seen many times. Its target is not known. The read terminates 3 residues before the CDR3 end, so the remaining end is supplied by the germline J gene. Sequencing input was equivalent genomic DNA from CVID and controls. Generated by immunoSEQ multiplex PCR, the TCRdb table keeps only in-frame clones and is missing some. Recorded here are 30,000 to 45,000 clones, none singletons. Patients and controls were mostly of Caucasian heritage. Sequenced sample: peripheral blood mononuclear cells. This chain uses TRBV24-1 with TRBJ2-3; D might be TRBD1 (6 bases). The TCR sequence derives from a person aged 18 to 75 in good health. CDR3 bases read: TGTGCCACCAGTGATACACAGGGTTTTGCGACAGATACG. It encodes CATSDTQGFATDT. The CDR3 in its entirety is CATSDTQGFATDTQYF.